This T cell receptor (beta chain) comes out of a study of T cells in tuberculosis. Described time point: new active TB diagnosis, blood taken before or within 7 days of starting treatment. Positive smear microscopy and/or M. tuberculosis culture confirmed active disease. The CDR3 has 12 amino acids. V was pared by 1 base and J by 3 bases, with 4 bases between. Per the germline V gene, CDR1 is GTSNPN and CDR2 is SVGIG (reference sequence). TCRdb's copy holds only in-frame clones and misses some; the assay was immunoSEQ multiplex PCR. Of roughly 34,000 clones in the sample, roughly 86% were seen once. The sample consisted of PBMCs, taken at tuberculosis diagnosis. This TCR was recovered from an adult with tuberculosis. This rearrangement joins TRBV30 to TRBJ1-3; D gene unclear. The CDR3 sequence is CAWSGDGNTIYF. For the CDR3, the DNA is TGTGCCTGGAGTGGAGATGGAAACACCATATATTTT.